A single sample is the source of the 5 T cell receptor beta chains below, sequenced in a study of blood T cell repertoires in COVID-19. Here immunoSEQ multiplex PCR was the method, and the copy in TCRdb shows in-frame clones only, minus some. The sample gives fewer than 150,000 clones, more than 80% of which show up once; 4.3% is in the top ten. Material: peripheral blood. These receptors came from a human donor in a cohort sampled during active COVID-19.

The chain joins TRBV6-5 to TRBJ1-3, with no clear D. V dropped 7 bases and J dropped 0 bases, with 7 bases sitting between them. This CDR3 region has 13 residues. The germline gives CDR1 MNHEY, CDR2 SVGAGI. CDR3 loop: CASKISSGNTIYF. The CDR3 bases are TGTGCCAGCAAAATTAGCTCTGGAAACACCATATATTTT.

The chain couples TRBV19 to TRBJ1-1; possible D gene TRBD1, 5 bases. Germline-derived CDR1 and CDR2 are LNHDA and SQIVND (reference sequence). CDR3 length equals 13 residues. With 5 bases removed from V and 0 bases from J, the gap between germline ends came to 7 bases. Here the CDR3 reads CASSQQVNTEAFF. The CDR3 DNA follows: TGTGCCAGTAGTCAACAGGTGAACACTGAAGCTTTCTTT.

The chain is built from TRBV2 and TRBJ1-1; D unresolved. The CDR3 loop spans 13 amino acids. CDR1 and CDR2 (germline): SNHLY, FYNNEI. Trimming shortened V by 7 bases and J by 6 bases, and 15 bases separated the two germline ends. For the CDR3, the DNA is TGTGCCAGCACCTCACGAGGCTTCCCTGAAGCTTTCTTT. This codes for CASTSRGFPEAFF.

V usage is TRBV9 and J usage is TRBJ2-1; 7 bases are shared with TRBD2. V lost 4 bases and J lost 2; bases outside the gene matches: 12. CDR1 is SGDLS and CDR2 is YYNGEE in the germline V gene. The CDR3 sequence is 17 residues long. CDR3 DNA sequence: TGTGCCAGCAGCACCCCCTCTAGCGGACGAACCTACAATGAGCAGTTCTTC. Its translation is CASSTPSSGRTYNEQFF.

DNA of the CDR3: TGTGCCAGCAACAATATAGCGGGGATGACAGATACGCAGTATTTT. Translating it yields CASNNIAGMTDTQYF. The chain links TRBV25-1 to TRBJ2-3; 8 nucleotides align to TRBD2. Germline V gene sequence: CDR1 MGHDK, CDR2 SYGVNS. J gave up 3 bases and V 7 bases, and 9 bases lay outside the gene matches. The CDR3 is 15 residues long. Drawing the rest from reference TRBV25-1 and TRBJ2-3, the complete variable domain is EADIYQTPRYLVIGTGKKITLECSQTMGHDKMYWYQQDPGMELHLIHYSYGVNSTEKGDLSSESTVSRIRTEHFPLTLESARPSHTSQYLCASNNIAGMTDTQYFGPGTRLTVL.